These 28 T cell receptor beta chains were sequenced from one sample in a study of blood T cell repertoires in COVID-19. Only in-frame clones appear in the TCRdb table, and some are missing; sequencing was by immunoSEQ multiplex PCR. Of 250,000 to 350,000 clones in the sample, approximately 84% were seen once. The sample taken for sequencing was peripheral blood. Every receptor here comes from a person in their 70s with COVID-19, enrolled during active disease.

The chain couples TRBV10-3 to TRBJ1-3, with 10 bases fitting TRBD1. CDR3 length equals 14 residues. CDR1 and CDR2 (germline): ENHRY, SYGVKD. V shed 3 bases, J shed 6 bases, and the junction held 2 bases outside the gene matches. CDR3 DNA sequence: TGTGCCATCAGTGACGGGACAGGGGAAAACACCATATATTTT. This codes for CAISDGTGENTIYF.

The CDR3 DNA follows: TGTGCCAGCAGGTTGGCAGATGGAAACACCATATATTTT. This gives the protein CASRLADGNTIYF. The gene calls are TRBV12-3 or TRBV12-4 and TRBJ1-3; D uncertain. This CDR3 contains 13 residues. The germline V and J ends were trimmed by 6 bases and 3 bases, with 9 bases remaining between them.

V usage is TRBV27 and J usage is TRBJ2-1, with 7 bases that match TRBD2. Trimming cost V 5 bases and J 4 bases; bases outside gene matches: 8. Per the germline V gene, CDR1 is MNHEY and CDR2 is SMNVEV (reference sequence). This CDR3 has 15 residues. The CDR3 region is CASSTSGAPYNEQFF. The CDR3 region has the DNA TGTGCCAGCAGTACAAGCGGGGCCCCTTACAATGAGCAGTTCTTC.

V gene TRBV19 combines with J gene TRBJ1-6; 7 bases agree with TRBD1. The V gene's germline CDR1 is LNHDA and CDR2 SQIVND (reference sequence). V shed 5 bases and J 7 bases; nucleotides not matched to a gene: 8. The CDR3 is made up of 15 amino acids. CDR3 protein: CASSPRDRRNSPLHF. The CDR3 nucleotides are TGTGCCAGTAGTCCCCGGGACAGAAGAAATTCACCCCTCCACTTT. Supplemented by reference TRBV19 and TRBJ1-6, the full variable domain reads DGGITQSPKYLFRKEGQNVTLSCEQNLNHDAMYWYRQDPGQGLRLIYYSQIVNDFQKGDIAEGYSVSREKKESFPLTVTSAQKNPTAFYLCASSPRDRRNSPLHFGNGTRLTVT.

The sample holds a few counts of this clone. The chain uses TRBV30 and TRBJ1-4; no definite D call. The germline gives CDR1 GTSNPN, CDR2 SVGIG (reference sequence). This CDR3 contains 15 residues. Trimming shortened V by 7 bases and J by 4 bases, and 19 bases separated the two germline ends. CDR3 sequence: CASKPPRARNEKLFF. Written as DNA, the CDR3 is TGTGCCTCCAAACCGCCGAGGGCCCGTAATGAAAAACTGTTTTTT.

V and J are TRBV6-5 and TRBJ2-1, with 10 bases aligning to TRBD2. CDR1 MNHEY and CDR2 SVGAGI come from the germline V gene. The junction had 8 bases not matched to a gene; V was cut back by 6 bases and J by 9 bases. The CDR3 length is 14 residues. Here the CDR3 DNA reads TGTGCCAGCAGACATAGCGGGGGGTATGGTGAGCAGTTCTTC. Amino acids: CASRHSGGYGEQFF.

In nucleotides, the CDR3 is TGCGCCAGCAGCCAAGACCGGGTGGTGAACACTGAAGCTTTCTTT. It encodes CASSQDRVVNTEAFF. The chain couples TRBV4-3 to TRBJ1-1; D is unresolved. Germline V CDR1 and CDR2: LGHNA, YSLEER. CDR3 length: 15 residues. V was trimmed by 0 bases and J by 0 bases, leaving 8 bases between them.

The chain has TRBV7-8 and TRBJ1-3, with 10 nucleotides matching TRBD1. V dropped 2 bases and J dropped 7; count of bases not matched to a gene: 5. The germline V gene has CDR1 SGHVS and CDR2 FQNEAQ. The CDR3 is made up of 15 amino acids. The CDR3 protein is CASSLTPGQGNTIYF. CDR3 nucleotide sequence: TGTGCCAGCAGCTTAACTCCGGGACAGGGGAACACCATATATTTT.

The DNA for the CDR3 is TGTGCCAGCAGTGGTGGGACTCGACAAGAGACCCAGTACTTC. It is translated as CASSGGTRQETQYF. This chain joins TRBV2 and TRBJ2-5; D might be TRBD2 (6 bases). Deletions cut 4 bases from V and 2 bases from J, with 11 bases between. The CDR3 has 14 amino acids. In germline, CDR1 is SNHLY, CDR2 FYNNEI.

V usage is TRBV6-5 and J usage is TRBJ2-1; 10 bases match TRBD2. CDR1 and CDR2 from the germline V gene are MNHEY and SVGAGI. The CDR3 spans 13 residues. The trim removed 4 bases at V and 8 bases at J, leaving 2 bases unmatched. CDR3 sequence: CASSSLAGHEQFF. The CDR3 coding sequence is TGTGCCAGCAGTTCACTAGCGGGACATGAGCAGTTCTTC.

This chain connects TRBV5-6 to TRBJ2-5, with D possibly being TRBD2 (7 bases). V gave up 2 bases and J gave up 3 bases, with 14 bases separating them. Looked up from germline, CDR1 is SGHDT and CDR2 is YYEEEE. The CDR3 covers 15 residues. As DNA, the CDR3 is TGTGCCAGCAGCTTAGGGGGGGGCAAGGAAGAGACCCAGTACTTC. Encoded protein: CASSLGGGKEETQYF. Variable domain in full (rest from reference TRBV5-6 and TRBJ2-5): DAGVTQSPTHLIKTRGQQVTLRCSPKSGHDTVSWYQQALGQGPQFIFQYYEEEERQRGNFPDRFSGHQFPNYSSELNVNALLLGDSALYLCASSLGGGKEETQYFGPGTRLLVL.

V gene TRBV29-1 combines with J gene TRBJ1-1, with 8 nucleotides matching TRBD1. The CDR3 runs to 15 residues. The germline gives CDR1 SQVTM, CDR2 ANQGSEA. The junction had 15 bases not matched to a gene; V was cut back by 6 bases and J by 6 bases. CDR3 in DNA: TGCAGCGTCATCCCCGGACAGGGCGGTGTCCCTGAAGCTTTCTTT. Its translation is CSVIPGQGGVPEAFF.

This sequence joins TRBV20-1 and TRBJ2-5; possible D gene TRBD2, 6 bases. Trimming stripped 3 bases from V and 1 base from J, with 15 bases between. Per the germline V gene, CDR1 is DFQATT and CDR2 is SNEGSKA (reference sequence). The CDR3 covers 15 residues. The CDR3 DNA is TGCAGTGCTAGTTTACTAGCAGCCTTCCAAGAGACCCAGTACTTC. Protein: CSASLLAAFQETQYF.

This chain uses TRBV6-5 with TRBJ2-3; TRBD2 aligns across 11 bases. The CDR3 is 15 residues long. Germline CDR1 reads MNHEY; CDR2 reads SVGAGI. The junction had 2 bases not matched to a gene; V was cut back by 2 bases and J by 4 bases. The CDR3 coding sequence is TGTGCCAGCAGTTACATACTAGCGGGAGCAGATACGCAGTATTTT. The encoded protein is CASSYILAGADTQYF.

The chain recombines TRBV5-8 with TRBJ2-3; no clear D gene. This CDR3 has 15 residues. Per the germline V gene, CDR1 is SGHTS and CDR2 is YDEGEE. V was clipped by 1 base and J by 0 bases, with 9 bases between them. In DNA form, the CDR3 reads TGTGCCAGCAGCTTGAGAGCCTCTAGCACAGATACGCAGTATTTT. It specifies CASSLRASSTDTQYF.

The chain links TRBV9 to TRBJ1-6; no firm D call. Trimming took 0 bases from V and 0 from J, leaving 7 bases between them. Germline V lookup: CDR1 SGDLS, CDR2 YYNGEE. The CDR3 is 16 residues long. In DNA, the CDR3 is TGTGCCAGCAGCGTAGGGTCAGGCTCCTATAATTCACCCCTCCACTTT. It is translated as CASSVGSGSYNSPLHF.

This clone came up once. The CDR3 nucleotides are TGTGCCAGCAGCTTAGGGCCACACAGGGGTAATGAGCAGTTCTTC. It yields the protein CASSLGPHRGNEQFF. This chain uses TRBV7-2 with TRBJ2-1; 7 nucleotides match TRBD1. J lost 7 bases, V lost 1 base, and 7 bases had no gene match. The CDR3 extends over 15 amino acids. Germline assignment: CDR1 SGHTA and CDR2 FQGNSA.

The gene calls are TRBV6-1 and TRBJ2-1; no clear D. V dropped 2 bases and J dropped 15 bases, with 11 bases sitting between them. The germline V gene encodes CDR1 MNHNS and CDR2 SASEGT. The CDR3 has 11 amino acids. DNA for the CDR3: TGTGCCAGCAGTGAATATAGTCGATGGTTCTTC. Translated, it gives CASSEYSRWFF.

This clone was recorded only once. The V call is TRBV3-1 (or the pseudogene TRBV3-2), the J call TRBJ1-1, with D unclear. Trimming removed 1 base from V and 4 bases from J, with 13 bases in between. This CDR3 has 15 residues. In germline, CDR1 is LGHDT, CDR2 YNNKEL (reference sequence). CDR3 in DNA: TGTGCCAGCAGCCAAGTGGCCCAAAGGAGCACTGAAGCTTTCTTT. It is translated as CASSQVAQRSTEAFF.

The rearrangement links TRBV5-6 to TRBJ1-1; 10 nucleotides align to TRBD1. Germline V gene sequence: CDR1 SGHDT, CDR2 YYEEEE. This CDR3 comprises 15 residues. V was pared by 3 bases and J by 2 bases, with 4 bases of the junction left unmatched. Here the CDR3 reads CASSSRTGGNTEAFF. CDR3 coding DNA: TGTGCCAGCAGCTCACGGACAGGGGGAAACACTGAAGCTTTCTTT.

V and J are TRBV6-5 and TRBJ1-5; D gene ambiguous. This CDR3 has 13 amino acids. Trimming removed 5 bases from V and 7 bases from J, with 12 bases in between. Looked up from germline, CDR1 is MNHEY and CDR2 is SVGAGI. DNA for the CDR3: TGTGCCAGCAGTATAACACGAGGGCAGCCCCAGCATTTT. This codes for CASSITRGQPQHF.

The chain carries TRBV7-9 and TRBJ1-2; a weak D match, TRBD1 (6 bases). This CDR3 is built from 12 residues. Trimming cost V 6 bases and J 8 bases, with 13 bases left between them. The germline gives CDR1 SEHNR, CDR2 FQNEAQ (reference sequence). The CDR3 DNA reads TGTGCCAGCAGTCTCGAACAGGGAGGCTACACCTTC. Its translation: CASSLEQGGYTF.

CDR3 DNA: TGCGCCAGCAGCTTTGGGGGGGACAATCAGCCCCAGCATTTT. Encoded protein: CASSFGGDNQPQHF. The genes are TRBV5-1 and TRBJ1-5, with a weak D call TRBD1 (5 bases). Germline V gives CDR1 SGHRS, CDR2 YFSETQ. The CDR3 consists of 14 residues. V was trimmed by 2 bases and J by 3 bases, leaving 9 bases between them.

This clone appeared a single time. This chain uses TRBV5-6 with TRBJ1-1; weak D call: TRBD1 (6 bases). Germline values: CDR1 SGHDT, CDR2 YYEEEE. Trimming cost V 4 bases and J 4 bases, with 17 bases left between them. The CDR3 is 15 residues long. The CDR3: CASSGFRGFGTEAFF. The CDR3 coding sequence is TGTGCCAGCAGCGGCTTCAGGGGTTTTGGCACTGAAGCTTTCTTT.

The sample holds one count of this clone. V is TRBV19 and J is TRBJ1-1; the match to TRBD1 covers 7 bases. Germline loops: CDR1 LNHDA, CDR2 SQIVND (reference sequence). The CDR3 extends over 15 amino acids. V trimming: 6 bases; J trimming: 8 bases; junction bases outside the gene matches: 15. The CDR3 region is CASSKWDSWWDEAFF. Here the CDR3 DNA reads TGTGCCAGTAGCAAATGGGACAGCTGGTGGGACGAAGCTTTCTTT.

The J gene is TRBJ2-2, the V gene TRBV6-2 or TRBV6-3; D might be TRBD2 (6 bases). The germline V gene has CDR1 MNHEY and CDR2 SVGEGT. Trimming stripped 6 bases from V and 5 bases from J, with 10 bases between. The CDR3 extends over 13 amino acids. CDR3 nucleotides: TGTGCCAGCAGCGTGGCGGGAACCGGGGAGCTGTTTTTT. It translates to CASSVAGTGELFF.

This clone was found once. J is TRBJ2-3 and V is TRBV6-5, with D hard to call. CDR1 and CDR2 (germline): MNHEY, SVGAGI. Trimming stripped 6 bases from V and 2 bases from J, with 12 bases between. CDR3 length: 14 amino acids. The CDR3 coding sequence is TGTGCCAGCAGAACGAAGTACTCCACAGATACGCAGTATTTT. Its protein is CASRTKYSTDTQYF.

This clone has only a few counts. V usage is TRBV6-2 or TRBV6-3 and J usage is TRBJ2-1, with 9 bases identical to TRBD1. The junction had 8 bases not matched to a gene; V was cut back by 2 bases and J by 6 bases. The CDR3 totals 16 residues. Germline values: CDR1 MNHEY, CDR2 SVGEGT. CDR3 sequence (DNA): TGTGCCAGCAGTTACCCCCCCGGGACAGGGCGCAATGAGCAGTTCTTC. It specifies CASSYPPGTGRNEQFF.